The entry that follows covers one TCR beta chain sequence. Its antigen is currently unknown. The sample belongs to a study of CD8+ T cells in alopecia areata. General observations from the study: Tofacitinib significantly lowered scalp clonality and expanded CD8+ clones among the top 100. Affected scalp, especially in alopecia totalis/universalis, had a higher clonality than normal scalp did.

Treatment in this sample: oral pan-JAK inhibitor, 5-10 mg twice daily. The investigators collected lesional scalp punch biopsies and peripheral blood from alopecia areata patients. CD4+ and CD8+ T cells were sorted from PBMCs. Once RNA had been extracted, it was reverse transcribed into cDNA to act as the sequencing template. Here immunoSEQ multiplex PCR was the method, and the copy in TCRdb shows in-frame clones only, minus some. This table holds 90,000 to 130,000 clones, roughly three fifths found once. The CDR3 runs 15 residues. With V trimmed by 4 bases and J by 1 base, 4 bases remained unmatched. Per the germline V gene, CDR1 is MNHNY and CDR2 is SVGAGI (reference sequence).

The chain recombines TRBV6-6 with TRBJ1-5, with TRBD1 matching over 7 bases. This material consisted of CD8+ T cells sorted from blood, taken at week 24, from a patient treated with tofacitinib. The receptor was derived from a human donor with alopecia areata. The CDR3 spells CASSWQGESNQPQHF. The CDR3 bases are TGTGCCAGCAGTTGGCAGGGGGAAAGCAATCAGCCCCAGCATTTT.